These 3 T cell receptor beta chains came from one sample sequenced in a study of blood T cell repertoires in COVID-19. This table comes from immunoSEQ multiplex PCR, and its TCRdb copy is limited to in-frame clones, with some not included. The data contain about 190,000 clones, about four fifths of them seen just once; the ten biggest clones take up approximately 10%. Specimen: peripheral blood. These receptors were taken from a woman older than 75 with active or convalescent COVID-19.

This clone was seen only once. In DNA, the CDR3 is TGCGCCAGCAGCTTGCGAGCCGGGGACACCGGGGAGCTGTTTTTT. Translated: CASSLRAGDTGELFF. The chain recombines TRBV5-1 with TRBJ2-2, with a weak D call TRBD2 (5 bases). V lost 1 base, J lost 3 bases, and 10 bases lay in between. Germline lookup yields CDR1 SGHRS and CDR2 YFSETQ. The CDR3 is 15 residues long. The full variable domain, with the rest looked up from reference TRBV5-1 and TRBJ2-2, is KAGVTQTPRYLIKTRGQQVTLSCSPISGHRSVSWYQQTPGQGLQFLFEYFSETQRNKGNFPGRFSGRQFSNSRSEMNVSTLELGDSALYLCASSLRAGDTGELFFGEGSRLTVL.

This chain uses TRBV5-1 with TRBJ2-7, with a possible D match to TRBD2 (6 bases). Per germline, CDR1 SGHRS and CDR2 YFSETQ. Trimming stripped 4 bases from V and 5 bases from J, with 16 bases between. The CDR3 totals 14 residues. As DNA, the CDR3 is TGCGCCAGCAGCCCCCGAACACTAGCCGACGAGCAGTACTTC. As protein: CASSPRTLADEQYF.

The chain employs TRBV6-5 and TRBJ2-3, with D possibly being TRBD2 (5 bases). CDR1 and CDR2 from the germline V gene are MNHEY and SVGAGI. Deletions cut 10 bases from V and 1 base from J, with 15 bases between. The CDR3 has 14 amino acids. CDR3 sequence (DNA): TGTGCCAATTCGATCGCCGGGGGCACAGATACGCAGTATTTT. As protein: CANSIAGGTDTQYF.